One TCR beta chain is described in this entry. Its specificity is unknown. The data derive from a study of radiation and T cells in renal cell carcinoma. Points from the study as a whole: From baseline, blood top tumor clonotypes peaked at 2 weeks post-radiation.

Assay used: immunoSEQ multiplex PCR; TCRdb lists only in-frame clones, some missing. The table includes some 150,000 clones, less than 90% detected once. Time point reported: blood 4 weeks post-SBRT, at nephrectomy. The treatment: 15 Gy SBRT to primary tumor, nephrectomy 4 weeks later. Nephrectomy followed 15 Gy stereotactic body radiation by 4 weeks. Serial blood draws occurred at baseline and 2 and 4 weeks post-SBRT. The tumor was a clear cell renal cell carcinoma. This specimen was blood, taken from a patient whose treatment included radiotherapy and nephrectomy. The sequence derives from a woman in her forties or fifties with renal cell carcinoma.

CDR3 bases: TGTGCCAGTTACAGGGTGGACACCGGGGAGCTGTTTTTT. Its translation: CASYRVDTGELFF. The rearrangement uses TRBV19 and TRBJ2-2, with a weak D call TRBD1 (6 bases). The V end was cut by 8 bases, the J end by 3 bases, with 10 bases between. The CDR3 has 13 amino acids. Germline values: CDR1 LNHDA, CDR2 SQIVND (reference sequence).